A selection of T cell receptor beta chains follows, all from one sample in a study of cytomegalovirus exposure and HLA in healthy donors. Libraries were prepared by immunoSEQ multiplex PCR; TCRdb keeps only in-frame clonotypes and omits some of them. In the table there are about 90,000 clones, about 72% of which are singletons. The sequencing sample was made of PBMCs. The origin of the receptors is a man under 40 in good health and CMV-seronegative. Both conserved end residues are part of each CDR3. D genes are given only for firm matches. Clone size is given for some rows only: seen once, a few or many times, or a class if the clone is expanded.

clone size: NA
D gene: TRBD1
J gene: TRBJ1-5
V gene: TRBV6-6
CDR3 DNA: TGTGCCAGCAGTGACAGGGAAAATCAGCCCCAGCATTTT
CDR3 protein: CASSDRENQPQHF

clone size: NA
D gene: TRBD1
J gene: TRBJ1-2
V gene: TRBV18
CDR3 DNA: TGTGCCAGCTCACCCGGGACAGAATCTAACTATGGCTACACCTTC
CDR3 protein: CASSPGTESNYGYTF

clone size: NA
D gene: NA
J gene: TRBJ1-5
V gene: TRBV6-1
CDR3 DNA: TGTGCCAGCAGTGAAAACACAGTATATCAGCCCCAGCATTTT
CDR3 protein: CASSENTVYQPQHF

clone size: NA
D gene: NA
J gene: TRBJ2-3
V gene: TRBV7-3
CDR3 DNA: TGTGCCAGCAGCTTAACGGCCACAGATACGCAGTATTTT
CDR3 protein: CASSLTATDTQYF

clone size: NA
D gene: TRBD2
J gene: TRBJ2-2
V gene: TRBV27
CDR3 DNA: TGTGCCAGCAGTTTATTAGGGGCGGGAGGGCCAGGCGGGGAGCTGTTTTTT
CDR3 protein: CASSLLGAGGPGGELFF

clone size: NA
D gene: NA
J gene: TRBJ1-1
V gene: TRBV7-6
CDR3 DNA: TGTGCCAGCAGCTTAGGGGGGGAAGCGGCTGAAGCTTTCTTT
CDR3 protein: CASSLGGEAAEAFF

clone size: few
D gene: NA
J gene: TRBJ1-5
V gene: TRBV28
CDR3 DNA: TGTGCCAGCAGTCTCCTTAGCGGGGCAGATAGGCAGCCCCAGCATTTT
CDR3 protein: CASSLLSGADRQPQHF

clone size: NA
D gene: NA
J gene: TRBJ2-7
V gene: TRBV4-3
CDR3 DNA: TGCGCCAGCAGGGCCATTTGGTATACCTACGAGCAGTACTTC
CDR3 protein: CASRAIWYTYEQYF

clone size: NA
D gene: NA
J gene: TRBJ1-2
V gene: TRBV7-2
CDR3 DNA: TGTGCCAGCAGCTTAGGCAGGGTCGATGGCTACACCTTC
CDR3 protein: CASSLGRVDGYTF

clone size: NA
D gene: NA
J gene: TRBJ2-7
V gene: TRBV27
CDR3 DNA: TGTGCCAGCAGTTTATCCGGGGTCGGGACCTACGAGCAGTACTTC
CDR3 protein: CASSLSGVGTYEQYF

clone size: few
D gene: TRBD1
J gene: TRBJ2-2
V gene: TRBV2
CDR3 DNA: TGTGCCAGCAGTGAGGGACAGTACACCGGGGAGCTGTTTTTT
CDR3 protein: CASSEGQYTGELFF

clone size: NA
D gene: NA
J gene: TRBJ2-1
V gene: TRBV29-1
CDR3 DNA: TGCAGCGATAGGACAGCGATCTCCTACAATGAGCAGTTCTTC
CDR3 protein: CSDRTAISYNEQFF

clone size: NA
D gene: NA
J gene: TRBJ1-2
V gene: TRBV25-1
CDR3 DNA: TGTGCCAGCAGTGATGCCGCTCGGGGTGGCTACACCTTC
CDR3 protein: CASSDAARGGYTF

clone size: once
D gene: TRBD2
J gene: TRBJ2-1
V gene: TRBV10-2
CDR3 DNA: TGCGCCAGCAGTGAGTCGTCGTTCGGGACTAGTCAGTACAATGAGCAGTTCTTC
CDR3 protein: CASSESSFGTSQYNEQFF

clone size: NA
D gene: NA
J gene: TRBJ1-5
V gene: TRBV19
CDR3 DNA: TGTGCCAGTAGTAGATCAGGGGTAGGGAGCAATCAGCCCCAGCATTTT
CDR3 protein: CASSRSGVGSNQPQHF

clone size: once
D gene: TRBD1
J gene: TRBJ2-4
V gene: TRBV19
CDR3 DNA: TGTGCCAGTAGTAAGCCAAAGGGGGCAGCCAAAAACATTCAGTACTTC
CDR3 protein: CASSKPKGAAKNIQYF

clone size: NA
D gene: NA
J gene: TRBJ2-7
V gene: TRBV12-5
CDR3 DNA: TGTGCTAGTGGTTTGCTCCTCCCTGGCACCTCGAACTACGAGCAGTACTTC
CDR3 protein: CASGLLLPGTSNYEQYF

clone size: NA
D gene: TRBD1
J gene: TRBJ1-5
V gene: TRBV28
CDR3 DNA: TGTGCCAGCAGTTTAACTGGGACAGCGACTCCCAATCAGCCCCAGCATTTT
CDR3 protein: CASSLTGTATPNQPQHF

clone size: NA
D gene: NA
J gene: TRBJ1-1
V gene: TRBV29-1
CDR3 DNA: TGCAGCGTTGAAGTAGGGGGGAACACTGAAGCTTTCTTT
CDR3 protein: CSVEVGGNTEAFF

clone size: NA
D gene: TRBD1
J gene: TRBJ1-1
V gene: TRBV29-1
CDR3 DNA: TGCAGCGTTGACGGACAGGGGACTGAAGCTTTCTTT
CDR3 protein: CSVDGQGTEAFF

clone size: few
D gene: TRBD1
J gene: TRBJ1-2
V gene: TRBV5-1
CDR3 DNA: TGCGCCAGCAGCCGATCCCGACAGGGAGATGGCTACACCTTC
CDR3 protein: CASSRSRQGDGYTF

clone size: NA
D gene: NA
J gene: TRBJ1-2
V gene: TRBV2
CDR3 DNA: TGTGCCAGCAGTACTGACAGAAACTATGGCTACACCTTC
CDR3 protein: CASSTDRNYGYTF

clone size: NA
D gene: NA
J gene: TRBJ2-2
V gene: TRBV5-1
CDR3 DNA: TGCGCCAGCAGCCAGGTTAGGGAGGCCGGGGAGCTGTTTTTT
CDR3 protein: CASSQVREAGELFF

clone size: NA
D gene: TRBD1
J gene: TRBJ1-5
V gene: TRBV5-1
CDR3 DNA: TGCGCCAGCAGCTTGACAGGGGAGAATCAGCCCCAGCATTTT
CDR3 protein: CASSLTGENQPQHF

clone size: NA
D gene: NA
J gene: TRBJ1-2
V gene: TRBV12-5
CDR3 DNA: TGTGCTAGTGGTTCGTACTATGGCTACACCTTC
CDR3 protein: CASGSYYGYTF

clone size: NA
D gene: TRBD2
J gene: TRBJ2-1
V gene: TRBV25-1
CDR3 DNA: TGTGCCAGCAGTGAAACCGGGGGGGCCTACAATGAGCAGTTCTTC
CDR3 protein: CASSETGGAYNEQFF